This TCR beta chain appears in the sequencing data of a study of blood T cell repertoires in COVID-19 (dated by TCRdb to 2020 to 2021). Broadly, across the study: Samples from collaborators originated in the United States, Italy and Spain and spanned both the acute and convalescent phases of COVID-19. The material from the prospective study consisted of cDNA or gDNA derived from T cells, B-cell-depleted T cells, or PBMCs. Deeply sampled blood TCRbeta repertoires from subjects exposed to, actively infected with, or recovered from COVID-19 were included in the dataset. The repertoires were made available in a free public database intended to serve as a resource for research on the immune response to SARS-CoV-2. Samples came from the ongoing ImmuneRACE study (first 160 participants) plus 1,254 subjects from 6 global collaborators. The sample metadata nearly always contained a de-identified subject ID, COVID-19 status, age in years and sex. HLA class I and class II types, where available, came from metadata supplied by the sample provider rather than from assay-based typing.

Findings and caveats that apply to the study as a whole: How much clinical and demographic metadata was included differed by source and by participant, and the metadata was provided uncurated.

TCRbeta CDR3 regions were amplified from genomic DNA using the immunoSEQ Assay, a bias-controlled multiplex PCR. The authors' analysis ran thus. Nucleated cell counts per sample were estimated from amplification of reference gene primers within the assay. To quantify the absolute abundance of each unique TCRbeta CDR3 rearrangement, sequence reads were collapsed and filtered. For each sample, productive Simpson clonality was calculated as the square root of Simpson's diversity index over productive rearrangements. The source is immuneACCESS, and TCRdb retained only in-frame sequences with V and J called. Part of the clones is not carried over; for the studies checked, unresolved V genes explain less than half of this, and the remainder is unexplained. V and J calls and clone size are as listed in that table; D and trimming were resolved from the DNA. The sample has 150,000 to 160,000 clones on record, roughly four fifths of them singletons. Roughly 29% of the sample rests with the top ten.

Compared with germline, V lacks 6 bases and J lacks 2 bases; bases without a gene match: 6. The CDR3 has 15 amino acids, counting the end cysteine and phenylalanine. Just the 45-base CDR3 DNA is kept, in frame starting at base 1. Reading the germline V gene (reference sequence) gives CDR1 SEHNR and CDR2 FQNEAQ. Details on this clone: The clone's antigen remains unknown. No base-level quality is on record; no much larger clone is a single base apart.

Whole blood was collected in K2EDTA tubes by collaborating institutions according to the institutions' own protocols. For TCRbeta analysis, collaborator samples were shipped as frozen whole blood, as isolated PBMCs, or as DNA extracted from either sample type. The receptor comes from a woman aged 60-70 years with acute or convalescent COVID-19. Sequenced sample: peripheral blood. The sequence links TRBV7-9 to TRBJ2-5, with 10 central nucleotides matching TRBD2. The CDR3 corresponds to CASSPSGGKQETQYF. The DNA sequence is TGTGCCAGCAGTCCTAGCGGGGGCAAACAAGAGACCCAGTACTTC.